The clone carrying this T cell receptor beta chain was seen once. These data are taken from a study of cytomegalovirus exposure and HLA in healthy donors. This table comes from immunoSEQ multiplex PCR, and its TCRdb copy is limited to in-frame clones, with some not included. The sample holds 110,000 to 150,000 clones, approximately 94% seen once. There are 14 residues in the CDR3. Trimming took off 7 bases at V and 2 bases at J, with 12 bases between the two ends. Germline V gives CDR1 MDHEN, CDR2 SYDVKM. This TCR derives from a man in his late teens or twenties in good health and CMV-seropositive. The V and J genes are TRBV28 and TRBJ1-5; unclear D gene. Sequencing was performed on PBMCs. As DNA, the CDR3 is TGTGCCAGCACCCTGCGTAACGGCAATCAGCCCCAGCATTTT. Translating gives CASTLRNGNQPQHF.